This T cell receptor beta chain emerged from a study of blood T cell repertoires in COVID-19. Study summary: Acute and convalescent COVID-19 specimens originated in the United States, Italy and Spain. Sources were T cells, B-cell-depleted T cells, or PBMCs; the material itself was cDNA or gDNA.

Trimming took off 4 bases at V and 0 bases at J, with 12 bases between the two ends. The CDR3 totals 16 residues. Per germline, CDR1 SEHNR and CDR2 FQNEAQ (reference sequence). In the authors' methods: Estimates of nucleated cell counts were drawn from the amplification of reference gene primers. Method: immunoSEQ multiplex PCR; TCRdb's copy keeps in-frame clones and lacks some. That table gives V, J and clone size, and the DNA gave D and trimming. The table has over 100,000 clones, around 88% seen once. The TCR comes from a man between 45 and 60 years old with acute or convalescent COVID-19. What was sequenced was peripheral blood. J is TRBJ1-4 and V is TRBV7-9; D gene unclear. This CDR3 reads CASSSSLGATNEKLFF. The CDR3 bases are TGTGCCAGCAGCTCTTCGTTAGGAGCAACTAATGAAAAACTGTTTTTT.